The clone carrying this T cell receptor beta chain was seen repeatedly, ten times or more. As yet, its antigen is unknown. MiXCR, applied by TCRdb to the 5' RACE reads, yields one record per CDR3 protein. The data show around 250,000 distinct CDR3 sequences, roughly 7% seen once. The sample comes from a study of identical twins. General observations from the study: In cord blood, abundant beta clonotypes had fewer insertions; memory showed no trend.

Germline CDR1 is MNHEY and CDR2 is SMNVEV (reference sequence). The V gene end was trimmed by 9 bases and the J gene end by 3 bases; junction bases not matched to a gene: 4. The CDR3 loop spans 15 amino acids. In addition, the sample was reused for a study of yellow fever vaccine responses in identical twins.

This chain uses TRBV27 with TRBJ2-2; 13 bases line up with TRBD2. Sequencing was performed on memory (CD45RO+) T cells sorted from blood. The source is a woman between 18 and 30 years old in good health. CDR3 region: CASRLAGGHTGELFF. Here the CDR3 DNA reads TGTGCCAGTCGACTAGCGGGGGGTCACACCGGGGAGCTGTTTTTT.